This TCR beta chain was obtained from a study of cytomegalovirus exposure and HLA in healthy donors. Study-level points and caveats: In a later analysis, CMV-associated beta chains were mostly HLA-associated, it appeared. Among TCR beta chains, those listed as cytomegalovirus-associated numbered over 150. Generally TCR sequences proved uncommon, though certain public TCRs appeared in numerous donors.

To note about this clone: The antigen is undetermined.

This CDR3 is built from 14 residues. V lost 1 base to trimming and J lost 2 bases, with 8 bases between them. Germline-derived CDR1 and CDR2 are SGHAT and FQNNGV. Primers for the PCR totalled 60 Vbeta and 13 Jbeta. TCRdb's table, derived via immunoSEQ multiplex PCR, lists solely in-frame clones and lacks some. The table lists 150,000 to 200,000 clones, 82% of them singletons, with 0.8% in the top ten. The TCR was taken from a woman younger than 35 in good health and CMV-seronegative. The chain combines TRBV11-2 with TRBJ1-2; D is undetermined. What was sequenced was PBMCs. The CDR3 sequence: CASSLAEENYGYTF. As DNA, the CDR3 is TGTGCCAGCAGCTTAGCAGAGGAGAACTATGGCTACACCTTC.